This T cell receptor beta chain was recovered during a study of beta chain features in type 1 diabetes. Isolated RNA was reverse transcribed in full, so expressed TCRB transcripts were sequenced. The repertoire was sequenced with immunoSEQ multiplex PCR; TCRdb's copy has only in-frame clones and lacks some. Among 280,000 or so clones, 15% were seen once, and the ten largest hold less than 0.02%. This clone has a handful of counts. The antigen is not known. Sorting with CD45RO/CCR7/CD25/CD127/CD95/CD27 yielded naive, central memory, regulatory and stem-like memory CD4+ cells. Study results and caveats: More deletions and fewer insertions at VDJ junctions were found in patients with type 1 diabetes. Any HLA type influence on TCRB rearrangement was left unresolved here. Patients' naive, central memory and Treg TCRB repertoires seemed closer to one another than those of healthy donors. Within each of all four CD4+ subsets, Type 1 diabetes patients had TCRB CDR3s that were moderately but significantly shorter.

The sequenced sample was naive CD4+ T cells from blood. This receptor was obtained from a man between 18 and 29 years old with type 1 diabetes.

The CDR3 here is CASSEEEAGNNYNEQFF. The CDR3 DNA reads as TGTGCCAGCAGTGAGGAGGAAGCGGGGAACAATTACAATGAGCAGTTCTTC. The genes are TRBV2 and TRBJ2-1; 7 positions match TRBD2. Germline CDR1 reads SNHLY; CDR2 reads FYNNEI. Trimming cost V 3 bases and J 4 bases; bases outside gene matches: 12. The CDR3 covers 17 residues. The full variable domain, its missing parts supplied by reference TRBV2 and TRBJ2-1, is EPEVTQTPSHQVTQMGQEVILRCVPISNHLYFYWYRQILGQKVEFLVSFYNNEISEKSEIFDDQFSVERPDGSNFTLKIRSTKLEDSAMYFCASSEEEAGNNYNEQFFGPGTRLTVL.